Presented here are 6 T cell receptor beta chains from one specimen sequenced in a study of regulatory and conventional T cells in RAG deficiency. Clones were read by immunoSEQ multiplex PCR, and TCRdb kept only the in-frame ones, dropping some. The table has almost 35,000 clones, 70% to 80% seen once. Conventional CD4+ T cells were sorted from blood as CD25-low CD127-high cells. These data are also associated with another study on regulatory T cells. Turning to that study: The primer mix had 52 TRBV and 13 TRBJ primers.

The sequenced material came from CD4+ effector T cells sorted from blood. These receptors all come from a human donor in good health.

DNA of the CDR3: TGCGCCAGCAAAATACAGGGAACGGAGACCCAGTACTTC. The encoded protein is CASKIQGTETQYF. The chain has TRBV5-1 and TRBJ2-5; D perhaps matches TRBD1 (6 bases). This CDR3 contains 13 residues. Trimming removed 6 bases from V and 5 bases from J, with 14 bases in between. Germline loops: CDR1 SGHRS, CDR2 YFSETQ.

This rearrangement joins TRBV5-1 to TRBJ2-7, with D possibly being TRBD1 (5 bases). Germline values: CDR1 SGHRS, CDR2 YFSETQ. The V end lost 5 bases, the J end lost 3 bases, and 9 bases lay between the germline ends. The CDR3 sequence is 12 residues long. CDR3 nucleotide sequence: TGCGCCAGCAGTCGAGACAGCTACGAGCAGTACTTC. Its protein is CASSRDSYEQYF.

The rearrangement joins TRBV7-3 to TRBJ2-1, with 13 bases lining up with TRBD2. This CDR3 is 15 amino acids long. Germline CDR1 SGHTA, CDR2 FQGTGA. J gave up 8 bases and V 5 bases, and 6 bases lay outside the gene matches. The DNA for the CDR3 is TGTGCCAGCAGCACCGGGACTAGCGGGATCCATGAGCAGTTCTTC. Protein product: CASSTGTSGIHEQFF.

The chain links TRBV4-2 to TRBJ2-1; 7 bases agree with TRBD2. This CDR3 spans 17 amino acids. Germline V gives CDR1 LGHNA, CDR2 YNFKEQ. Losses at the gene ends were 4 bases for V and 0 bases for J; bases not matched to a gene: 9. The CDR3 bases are TGTGCCAGCAGCCGATCGGGGGGTTCGAGCTCCTACAATGAGCAGTTCTTC. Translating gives CASSRSGGSSSYNEQFF.

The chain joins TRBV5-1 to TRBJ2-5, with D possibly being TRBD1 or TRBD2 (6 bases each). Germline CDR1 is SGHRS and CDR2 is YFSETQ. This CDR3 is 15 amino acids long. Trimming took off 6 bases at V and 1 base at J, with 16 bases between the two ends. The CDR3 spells CASTPGAGAQETQYF. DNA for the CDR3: TGCGCCAGCACCCCGGGGGCAGGGGCCCAAGAGACCCAGTACTTC. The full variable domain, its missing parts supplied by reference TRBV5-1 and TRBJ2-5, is KAGVTQTPRYLIKTRGQQVTLSCSPISGHRSVSWYQQTPGQGLQFLFEYFSETQRNKGNFPGRFSGRQFSNSRSEMNVSTLELGDSALYLCASTPGAGAQETQYFGPGTRLLVL.

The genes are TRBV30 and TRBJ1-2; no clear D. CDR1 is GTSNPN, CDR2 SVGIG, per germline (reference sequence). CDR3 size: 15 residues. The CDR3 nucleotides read TGTGCGCGGGAGGGCGACCCCGGGAAGTACTATGGCTACACCTTC. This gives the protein CAREGDPGKYYGYTF.